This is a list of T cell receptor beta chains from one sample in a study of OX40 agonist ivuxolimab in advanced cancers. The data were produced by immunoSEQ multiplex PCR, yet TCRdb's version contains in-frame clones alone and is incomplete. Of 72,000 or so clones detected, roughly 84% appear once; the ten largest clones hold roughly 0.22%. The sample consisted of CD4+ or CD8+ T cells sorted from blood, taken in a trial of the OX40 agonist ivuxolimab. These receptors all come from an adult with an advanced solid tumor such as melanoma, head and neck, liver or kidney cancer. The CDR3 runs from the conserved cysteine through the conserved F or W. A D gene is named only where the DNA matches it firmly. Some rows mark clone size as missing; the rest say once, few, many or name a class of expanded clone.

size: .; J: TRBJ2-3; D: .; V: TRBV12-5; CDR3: CASGLGRMGTDTQYF; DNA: TGTGCTAGTGGTTTGGGGCGGATGGGCACAGATACGCAGTATTTT
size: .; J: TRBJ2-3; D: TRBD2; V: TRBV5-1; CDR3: CASSLGASGYTDTQYF; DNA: TGCGCCAGCAGCTTGGGGGCTAGCGGATACACAGATACGCAGTATTTT
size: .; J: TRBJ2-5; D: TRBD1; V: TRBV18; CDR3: CASSPRDRGNWQETQYF; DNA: TGTGCCAGCTCACCAAGGGACAGGGGGAATTGGCAAGAGACCCAGTACTTC
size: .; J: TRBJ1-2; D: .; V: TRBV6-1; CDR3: CASSQTQTNYGYTF; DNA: TGTGCCAGCAGCCAGACACAGACTAACTATGGCTACACCTTC
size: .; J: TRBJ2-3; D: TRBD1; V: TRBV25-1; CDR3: CASSDWGQGALLGTQYF; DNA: TGTGCCAGCAGTGATTGGGGACAGGGGGCACTACTGGGTACGCAGTATTTT
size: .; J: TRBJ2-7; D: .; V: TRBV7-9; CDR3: CASSSMSSGYEQYF; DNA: TGTGCCAGCAGCTCCATGTCCTCGGGGTACGAGCAGTACTTC
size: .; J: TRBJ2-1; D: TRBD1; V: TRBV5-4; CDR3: CASKGRLDRGNEQFF; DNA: TGTGCCAGCAAGGGAAGATTAGACAGGGGCAATGAGCAGTTCTTC
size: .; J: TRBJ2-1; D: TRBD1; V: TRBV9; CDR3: CASSAKQGIGLYNEQFF; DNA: TGTGCCAGCAGCGCGAAACAGGGGATCGGGCTTTACAATGAGCAGTTCTTC
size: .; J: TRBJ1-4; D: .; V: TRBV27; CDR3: CASMVRGGGIEKLFF; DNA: TGTGCCAGCATGGTTCGAGGGGGAGGAATAGAAAAACTGTTTTTT
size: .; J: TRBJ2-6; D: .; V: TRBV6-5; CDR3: CASSYLRSGANVLTF; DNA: TGTGCCAGCAGTTACCTCCGCTCTGGGGCCAACGTCCTGACTTTC
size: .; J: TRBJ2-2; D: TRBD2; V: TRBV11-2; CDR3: CASRFGGDTGELFF; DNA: TGTGCCAGCAGGTTCGGGGGGGACACCGGGGAGCTGTTTTTT
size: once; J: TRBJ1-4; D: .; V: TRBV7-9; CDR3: CASSQGQGGATNEKLFF; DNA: TGTGCCAGCAGCCAGGGCCAGGGAGGGGCAACTAATGAAAAACTGTTTTTT
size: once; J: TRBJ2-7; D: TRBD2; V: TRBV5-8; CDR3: CASSSRTSGSSSYEQYF; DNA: TGTGCCAGCAGCTCACGGACTAGCGGGAGTTCGTCCTACGAGCAGTACTTC
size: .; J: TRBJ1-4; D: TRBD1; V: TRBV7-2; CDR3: CASNRQGSPNEKLFF; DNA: TGTGCCAGCAACAGACAGGGGTCACCAAATGAAAAACTGTTTTTT
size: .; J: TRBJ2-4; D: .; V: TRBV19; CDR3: CASSKAGAKNIQYF; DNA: TGTGCCAGTAGTAAAGCGGGAGCCAAAAACATTCAGTACTTC
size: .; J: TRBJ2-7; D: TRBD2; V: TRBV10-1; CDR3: CASSENSGTGYEQYF; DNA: TGCGCCAGCAGTGAGAACAGCGGGACCGGGTACGAGCAGTACTTC
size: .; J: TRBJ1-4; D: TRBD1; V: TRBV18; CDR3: CASSLTPTGLREKLFF; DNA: TGTGCCAGCTCACTTACCCCGACAGGGCTACGTGAAAAACTGTTTTTT
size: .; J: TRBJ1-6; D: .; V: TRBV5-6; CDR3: CASSLDSVNSPLHF; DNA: TGTGCCAGCAGCTTGGACAGCGTTAATTCACCCCTCCACTTT
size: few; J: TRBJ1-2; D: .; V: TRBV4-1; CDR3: CASSQDREGRIGYTF; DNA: TGCGCCAGCAGCCAAGATCGCGAGGGGCGGATTGGCTACACCTTC
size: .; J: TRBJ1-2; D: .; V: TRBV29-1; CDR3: CSVRASNYGYTF; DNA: TGCAGCGTTAGAGCGTCTAACTATGGCTACACCTTC
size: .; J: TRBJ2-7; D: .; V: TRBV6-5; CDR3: CASSYSGRSRLEQYF; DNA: TGTGCCAGCAGTTACTCGGGCAGGTCGCGTCTCGAGCAGTACTTC
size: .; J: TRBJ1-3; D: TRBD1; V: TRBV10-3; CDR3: CAISERQGQGPVTIYF; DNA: TGTGCCATCAGTGAGAGACAAGGACAGGGCCCGGTCACCATATATTTT
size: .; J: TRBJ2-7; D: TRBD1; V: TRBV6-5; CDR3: CASSSGTGHGYEQYF; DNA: TGTGCCAGCAGTTCCGGGACAGGGCATGGGTACGAGCAGTACTTC
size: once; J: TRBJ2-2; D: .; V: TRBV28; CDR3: CASSLFGTLNTGELFF; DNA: TGTGCCAGCAGTTTATTTGGGACACTGAACACCGGGGAGCTGTTTTTT
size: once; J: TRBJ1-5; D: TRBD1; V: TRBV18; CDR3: CASSQFRDRGDQPQHF; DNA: TGTGCCAGCTCGCAATTTAGGGACAGGGGAGACCAGCCCCAGCATTTT
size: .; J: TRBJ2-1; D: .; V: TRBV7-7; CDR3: CASSLRTAGEQFF; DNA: TGTGCCAGCAGCCTAAGGACCGCGGGGGAGCAGTTCTTC
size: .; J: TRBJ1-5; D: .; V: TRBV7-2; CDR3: CASSSDSLQPQHF; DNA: TGTGCCAGCAGCTCGGACAGTCTCCAGCCCCAGCATTTT
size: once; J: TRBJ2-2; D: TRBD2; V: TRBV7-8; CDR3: CASTPVAGGPGVTGELFF; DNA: TGTGCCAGCACCCCCGTGGCGGGAGGGCCCGGAGTCACCGGGGAGCTGTTTTTT
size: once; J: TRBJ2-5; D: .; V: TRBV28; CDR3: CASSFRQNKQEAQYF; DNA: TGTGCCAGCAGTTTTAGACAGAATAAACAAGAGGCCCAGTACTTC
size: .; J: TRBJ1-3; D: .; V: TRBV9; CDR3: CASSVASARGVEGNTIYF; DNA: TGTGCCAGCAGCGTAGCTTCGGCCAGGGGAGTCGAAGGAAACACCATATATTTT
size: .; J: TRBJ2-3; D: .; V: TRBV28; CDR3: CASSFVSTDTQYF; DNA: TGTGCCAGCAGTTTCGTCAGCACAGATACGCAGTATTTT
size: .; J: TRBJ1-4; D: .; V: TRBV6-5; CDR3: CASRLRSVEKLFF; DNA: TGTGCCAGCAGATTGAGGTCGGTGGAAAAACTGTTTTTT
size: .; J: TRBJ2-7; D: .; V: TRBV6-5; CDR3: CASSYSKPGIHEQYF; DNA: TGTGCCAGCAGTTACTCGAAGCCAGGGATCCACGAGCAGTACTTC
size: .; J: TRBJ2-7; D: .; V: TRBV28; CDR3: CASSAIGRGEQYF; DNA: TGTGCCAGCAGTGCAATTGGACGGGGCGAGCAGTACTTC
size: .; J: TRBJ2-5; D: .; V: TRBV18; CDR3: CASSPTGRQETQYF; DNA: TGTGCCAGCTCACCAACAGGGCGCCAAGAGACCCAGTACTTC
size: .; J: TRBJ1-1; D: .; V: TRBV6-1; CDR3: CASSLWKDTEAFF; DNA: TGTGCCAGCAGCCTCTGGAAGGACACTGAAGCTTTCTTT
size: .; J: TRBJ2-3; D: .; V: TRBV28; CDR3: CASSSGAASTDTQYF; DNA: TGTGCCAGCAGTAGCGGAGCGGCTAGCACAGATACGCAGTATTTT
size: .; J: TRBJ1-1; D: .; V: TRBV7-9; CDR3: CASLLRDGGMAFF; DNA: TGTGCCAGCTTGCTCCGGGACGGAGGAATGGCTTTCTTT
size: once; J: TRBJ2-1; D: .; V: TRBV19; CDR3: CASSSNYGNNEQFF; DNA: TGTGCCAGTAGTTCCAATTACGGGAACAATGAGCAGTTCTTC
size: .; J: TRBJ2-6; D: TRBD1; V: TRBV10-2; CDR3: CAGLDRSTSSGANVLTF; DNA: TGCGCCGGCCTGGACAGGTCTACAAGCTCTGGGGCCAACGTCCTGACTTTC
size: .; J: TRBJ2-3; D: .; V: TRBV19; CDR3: CASSKGAERDTQYF; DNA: TGTGCCAGTAGTAAAGGGGCGGAGCGGGATACGCAGTATTTT
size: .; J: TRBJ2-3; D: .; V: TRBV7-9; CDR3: CASSLNLGPADTQYF; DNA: TGTGCCAGCAGCTTAAATTTAGGTCCCGCGGATACGCAGTATTTT
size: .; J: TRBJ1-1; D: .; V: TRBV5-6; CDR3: CASSLEAGHRAFF; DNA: TGTGCCAGCAGCTTGGAGGCGGGGCATAGAGCTTTCTTT
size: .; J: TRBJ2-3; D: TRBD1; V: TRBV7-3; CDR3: CASSLRQGGNTQYF; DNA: TGTGCCAGCAGCTTGAGACAGGGTGGAAATACGCAGTATTTT
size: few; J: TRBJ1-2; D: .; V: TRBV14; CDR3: CASSQSPYGYTF; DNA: TGTGCCAGCAGCCAAAGTCCCTATGGCTACACCTTC